A single sample gave rise to the 14 T cell receptor beta chains below, sequenced in a study of Ad26.COV2.S vaccination and SARS-CoV-2 variants. Clones were read by immunoSEQ multiplex PCR, and TCRdb kept only the in-frame ones, dropping some. The repertoire holds roughly 460,000 clones, with 80% to 90% as singletons. Treatment given: roughly 18 received Ad26.COV2.S at low or high dose, single or two shots; about 5 received placebo; per-sample allocation not given. Collection of samples fell on day 63 after the first vaccine or placebo injection. Sequencing was performed on peripheral blood, taken in a trial of Ad26.COV2.S vaccine versus placebo. These TCRs come from a person aged 18-65 years who received the Ad26.COV2.S COVID-19 vaccine or a placebo.

The rearrangement links TRBV28 to TRBJ2-7; D is possibly TRBD2 (6 bases). V was clipped by 7 bases and J by 0 bases, with 13 bases between them. The CDR3 runs 14 residues. Germline V gene lookup returns CDR1 MDHEN and CDR2 SYDVKM. As DNA, the CDR3 is TGTGCCAGCACTGAGGTAGCGGACTCCTACGAGCAGTACTTC. As protein: CASTEVADSYEQYF.

In this sample, this clone turned up once. This chain uses TRBV6-5 with TRBJ2-7; D not certain. Between the trimmed V and J ends, which lost 6 bases and 6 bases, there was a span of 15 bases. In germline, CDR1 is MNHEY, CDR2 SVGAGI. The CDR3 contains 13 residues. This CDR3 is CASSAGPSGEQYF. The CDR3 DNA reads as TGTGCCAGCAGCGCCGGACCTTCCGGCGAGCAGTACTTC.

This sequence joins TRBV7-9 and TRBJ2-1; D remains unclear. Germline CDR1 SEHNR, CDR2 FQNEAQ (reference sequence). V shed 3 bases and J shed 7 bases, with 4 bases lying between them. This CDR3 contains 11 residues. Written as DNA, the CDR3 is TGTGCCAGCAGCTTTAAGAATGAGCAGTTCTTC. Protein: CASSFKNEQFF.

This clone was counted a few times. The rearrangement links TRBV12-3 or TRBV12-4 to TRBJ1-2; 7 bases agree with TRBD1. The trim removed 8 bases at V and 5 bases at J, leaving 8 bases unmatched. The length of the CDR3 is 13 residues. The CDR3 nucleotides are TGTGCCAGCCTACAATCGACAGGGTATGGCTACACCTTC. Translated, it gives CASLQSTGYGYTF.

In this sample, this clone turned up once. V gene TRBV5-4 combines with J gene TRBJ2-7, with 7 bases identical to TRBD1. This CDR3 is built from 16 residues. V was clipped by 3 bases and J by 2 bases; unmatched bases: 11. Germline V gives CDR1 SGHNT, CDR2 YYREEE (reference sequence). The DNA of the CDR3 is TGTGCCAGCAGCTCTATGGACAGGATGGAACCCTACGAGCAGTACTTC. Translation: CASSSMDRMEPYEQYF.

V is TRBV2 and J is TRBJ2-6, with 14 bases aligning to TRBD2. The junction had 5 bases not matched to a gene; V was cut back by 4 bases and J by 0 bases. Germline-derived CDR1 and CDR2 are SNHLY and FYNNEI. This CDR3 comprises 19 residues. CDR3 DNA sequence: TGTGCCAGCAGTGGACCCGGGACTAGCGGGAGCTCTGGGGCCAACGTCCTGACTTTC. This translates into CASSGPGTSGSSGANVLTF.

V usage is TRBV4-3 and J usage is TRBJ2-4; the D is unclear. This CDR3 region has 13 residues. Germline lookup yields CDR1 LGHNA and CDR2 YSLEER. V lost 4 bases to trimming and J lost 1 base, with 5 bases between them. The CDR3 loop is CASSRDAKNIQYF. The DNA for the CDR3 is TGCGCCAGCAGCCGAGATGCCAAAAACATTCAGTACTTC.

The genes are TRBV6-1 and TRBJ1-1; D is unclear. CDR3 length: 13 amino acids. The V gene's germline CDR1 is MNHNS and CDR2 SASEGT. The V end was cut by 2 bases, the J end by 4 bases, with 8 bases between. In DNA form, the CDR3 reads TGTGCCAGCAGTGAATACCTCATCACTGAAGCTTTCTTT. Translating it yields CASSEYLITEAFF.

A single count supports this clone. This chain uses TRBV19 with TRBJ2-1; 8 positions agree with TRBD2. The junction had 7 bases not matched to a gene; V was cut back by 6 bases and J by 3 bases. This CDR3 has 15 residues. Germline CDR1 LNHDA, CDR2 SQIVND (reference sequence). In nucleotides, the CDR3 is TGTGCCAGTAGAACTACTAGCGGAAGCTACAATGAGCAGTTCTTC. Its translation: CASRTTSGSYNEQFF. Full variable domain (rest looked up from reference TRBV19 and TRBJ2-1): DGGITQSPKYLFRKEGQNVTLSCEQNLNHDAMYWYRQDPGQGLRLIYYSQIVNDFQKGDIAEGYSVSREKKESFPLTVTSAQKNPTAFYLCASRTTSGSYNEQFFGPGTRLTVL.

This chain uses TRBV4-2 with TRBJ1-1, with 8 positions matching TRBD1. Germline CDR1 LGHNA, CDR2 YNFKEQ. The V and J ends lost 0 bases and 4 bases, in that order; junction bases with no gene match: 4. The CDR3 contains 15 residues. CDR3 sequence reads: CASSQDSGGPTEAFF. CDR3 DNA sequence: TGTGCCAGCAGCCAAGATTCAGGGGGCCCCACTGAAGCTTTCTTT.

The J gene is TRBJ2-1, the V gene TRBV24-1, with TRBD2 matching over 10 bases. CDR1 and CDR2 from the germline V gene are KGHDR and SFDVKD. The CDR3 loop spans 16 amino acids. The V segment lost 4 bases and the J segment 2 bases; nucleotides outside the gene matches: 4. CDR3 DNA: TGTGCCACCAGTGACAGTCTAGCGGGAGCCTACAATGAGCAGTTCTTC. Protein: CATSDSLAGAYNEQFF.

J is TRBJ2-1 and V is TRBV5-1; D is ambiguous. CDR3 length equals 15 residues. The ends were cut back, 0 bases at V and 8 bases at J, with 15 bases in the middle. CDR1 and CDR2 (germline): SGHRS, YFSETQ. The CDR3 coding sequence is TGCGCCAGCAGCTTGGCCGATGTTGGATCTGATGAGCAGTTCTTC. Its translation is CASSLADVGSDEQFF.

This chain uses TRBV4-3 with TRBJ1-2; the D is unclear. Germline assignment: CDR1 LGHNA and CDR2 YSLEER. The CDR3 sequence is 13 residues long. Trimming removed 1 base from V and 4 bases from J, with 7 bases in between. The CDR3 sequence is CASSQVRAYGYTF. CDR3 coding DNA: TGCGCCAGCAGCCAAGTCCGGGCCTATGGCTACACCTTC.

A single count supports this clone. The rearrangement uses TRBV5-1 and TRBJ2-7, with 8 bases fitting TRBD1. CDR3 length: 16 residues. V shed 4 bases, J shed 3 bases, and the junction held 12 bases outside the gene matches. In germline, CDR1 is SGHRS, CDR2 YFSETQ. CDR3 loop: CASSANPGTGFYEQYF. The CDR3 DNA sequence: TGCGCCAGCAGCGCGAATCCCGGGACAGGCTTCTACGAGCAGTACTTC. The whole variable domain, filled in from reference TRBV5-1 and TRBJ2-7, reads KAGVTQTPRYLIKTRGQQVTLSCSPISGHRSVSWYQQTPGQGLQFLFEYFSETQRNKGNFPGRFSGRQFSNSRSEMNVSTLELGDSALYLCASSANPGTGFYEQYFGPGTRLTVT.